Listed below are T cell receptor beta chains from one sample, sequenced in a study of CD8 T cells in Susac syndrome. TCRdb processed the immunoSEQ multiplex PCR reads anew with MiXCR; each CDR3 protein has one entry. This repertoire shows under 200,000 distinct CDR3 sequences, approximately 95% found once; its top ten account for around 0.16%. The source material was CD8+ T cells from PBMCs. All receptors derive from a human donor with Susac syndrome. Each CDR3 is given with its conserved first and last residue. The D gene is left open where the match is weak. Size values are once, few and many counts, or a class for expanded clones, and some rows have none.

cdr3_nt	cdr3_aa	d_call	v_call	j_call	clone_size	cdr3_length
TGTGCCTGGAATTTAGAAATCCGCACCGGGGAGCTGTTTTTT	CAWNLEIRTGELFF	.	TRBV30	TRBJ2-2	.	14
TGTGCCAGCAGTTTTGGGGCCCCAGAAGACCAAGAGACCCAGTACTTC	CASSFGAPEDQETQYF	.	TRBV28	TRBJ2-5	.	16
TGCGCCAGCAGCTGGACAGGGAAGGACACTGAAGCTTTCTTT	CASSWTGKDTEAFF	TRBD1	TRBV5-1	TRBJ1-1	.	14
TGCGCCAGCAGCCGGATCCGGGACAGGGATTCACCCCTCCACTTT	CASSRIRDRDSPLHF	TRBD1	TRBV4-1	TRBJ1-6	.	15
TGTGCCTGGGGGGGGCCTTCGTCTGCAGATACGCAGTATTTT	CAWGGPSSADTQYF	.	TRBV30	TRBJ2-3	.	14
TGTGCCAGCAGGGAAGGTTGGACTAATGAAAAACTGTTTTTT	CASREGWTNEKLFF	.	TRBV7-9	TRBJ1-4	.	14
TGTGCCAGCAGCTTAGAAGAGGTGGGCTACTCTGGAAACACCATATATTTT	CASSLEEVGYSGNTIYF	.	TRBV11-2	TRBJ1-3	.	17
TGCGCCAGCAGCCCTATCGCCGGGACTCTTTCCTACGAGCAGTACTTC	CASSPIAGTLSYEQYF	.	TRBV4-1	TRBJ2-7	few	16
TGTGCCAGCAGTCCTAAGGGGGATGCAACTAATGAAAAACTGTTTTTT	CASSPKGDATNEKLFF	.	TRBV12-3/TRBV12-4	TRBJ1-4	.	16
TGCAGTGCTAGAGCCAGACTAGCGGGAGGGACTAATCCTCTCTACTACTACGAGCAGTACTTC	CSARARLAGGTNPLYYYEQYF	TRBD2	TRBV20-1	TRBJ2-7	.	21
TGCGCCAGCAGCCCCATGGACAGGGGGTCGGCAGATACGCAGTATTTT	CASSPMDRGSADTQYF	TRBD1	TRBV4-1	TRBJ2-3	once	16
TGTGCCAGCAGCTTAGATAGCGGGGGGCACAATGAGCAGTTCTTC	CASSLDSGGHNEQFF	TRBD2	TRBV11-2	TRBJ2-1	.	15
TGTGCCAGCAGTTTCCGGGACAGGGAGTACGAGCAGTACTTC	CASSFRDREYEQYF	TRBD1	TRBV6-5	TRBJ2-7	.	14
TGTGCCAGCAGTTCAGGGGATAGCAATCAGCCCCAGCATTTT	CASSSGDSNQPQHF	.	TRBV12-3/TRBV12-4	TRBJ1-5	.	14
TGTGCCAGCAGCCCTCGGGAGGGAGCCCACTATGGCTACACCTTC	CASSPREGAHYGYTF	.	TRBV9	TRBJ1-2	.	15
TGTGCCAGCTCACCGACAGGGAGCACAGATACGCAGTATTTT	CASSPTGSTDTQYF	TRBD1	TRBV18	TRBJ2-3	.	14
TGTGCCTGGAGTGTACAGGGTCAGAACGAGCAGTACTTC	CAWSVQGQNEQYF	.	TRBV30	TRBJ2-7	.	13
TGTGCCACCAGTGTCGCTTGGGGGGAAGAGACCCAGTACTTC	CATSVAWGEETQYF	.	TRBV24-1	TRBJ2-5	once	14
TGTGCCAGCAGCGCCGGGACAGGGGATTCACCCCTCCACTTT	CASSAGTGDSPLHF	TRBD1	TRBV5-6	TRBJ1-6	.	14
TGTGCCAGCAGCAGCGGGAGAAAGGGCTACGAGCAGTACTTC	CASSSGRKGYEQYF	TRBD2	TRBV2	TRBJ2-7	.	14
TGTGCCAGCAGCGGCCGGGACAGGGAAAGGAATGAGCAGTTCTTC	CASSGRDRERNEQFF	TRBD1	TRBV9	TRBJ2-1	.	15
TGTGCCAGCAGGGTAGGACAGGGAGGTTTTTGGGGCTACACCTTC	CASRVGQGGFWGYTF	TRBD1	TRBV27	TRBJ1-2	.	15
TGTGCCAGCAAGAGGACTAGTAACACAGATACGCAGTATTTT	CASKRTSNTDTQYF	TRBD2	TRBV2	TRBJ2-3	.	14
TGTGCCAGCTCACCACCCGGACTAGAAAGGGAGCAGTACTTC	CASSPPGLEREQYF	TRBD2	TRBV18	TRBJ2-7	.	14
TGTGCCAGCAGCTTTTTGACTAGCGGGAGCACAGATACGCAGTATTTT	CASSFLTSGSTDTQYF	TRBD2	TRBV5-6	TRBJ2-3	.	16
TGTGCCAGCAGCCTCCACCCAGAGCAGGGTAACACTGAAGCTTTCTTT	CASSLHPEQGNTEAFF	.	TRBV2	TRBJ1-1	.	16
TGTGCCAGCAGTTTCTTGTCGCCGCTAGCGGGGGGTGGTGAGCAGTTCTTC	CASSFLSPLAGGGEQFF	TRBD2	TRBV27	TRBJ2-1	.	17
TGTGCCAGCAGTTTAATAGGGAACACCGGGGAGCTGTTTTTT	CASSLIGNTGELFF	.	TRBV27	TRBJ2-2	.	14
TGTGCCAGCAGCTTAAGGACTAGCGGGATGGGGAATGAGCAGTTCTTC	CASSLRTSGMGNEQFF	TRBD2	TRBV7-2	TRBJ2-1	once	16
TGTGCCAGCAGCGCCGAAGAGGGGCGGTTCTACGAGCAGTACTTC	CASSAEEGRFYEQYF	.	TRBV9	TRBJ2-7	.	15
TGTGCCAGCAGCCAAGACACTAGCGGGAGGACCCAGTACTTC	CASSQDTSGRTQYF	TRBD2	TRBV3-1	TRBJ2-5	.	14
TGCAGTGCTAGAAGGGATCTCTCCTACAATGAGCAGTTCTTC	CSARRDLSYNEQFF	.	TRBV20-1	TRBJ2-1	.	14
TGTGCTACGGGATCTGGGGCCAACGTCCTGACTTTC	CATGSGANVLTF	.	TRBV9	TRBJ2-6	.	12
TGTGCCAGCAGCTTGAGAAGGGATGAGCAGTTCTTC	CASSLRRDEQFF	.	TRBV13	TRBJ2-1	.	12
TGCGCCAGCAGCACCGACGGAAGCTCCTACGAGCAGTACTTC	CASSTDGSSYEQYF	.	TRBV5-1	TRBJ2-7	.	14
TGTGCCAGCAGTGCTTTAACTGAAGCTTTCTTT	CASSALTEAFF	.	TRBV2	TRBJ1-1	.	11
TGTGCCAGCAGTCGACAGGTCAGCAATCAGCCCCAGCATTTT	CASSRQVSNQPQHF	.	TRBV12-3/TRBV12-4	TRBJ1-5	.	14
TGTGCCACCAGAGGGACTGCAAAAGAGACCCAGTACTTC	CATRGTAKETQYF	.	TRBV24-1	TRBJ2-5	.	13
TGCAGTGCTAGCCGACGGGACCCTGAAGCTTTCTTT	CSASRRDPEAFF	.	TRBV20-1	TRBJ1-1	.	12
TGTGCCAGCAGCGTAGGCGGGGGGGCCTTGAATGAGCAGTTCTTC	CASSVGGGALNEQFF	TRBD2	TRBV9	TRBJ2-1	.	15
TGCGCCAGCAGCCAGCGGAATTCCTATGGCTACACCTTC	CASSQRNSYGYTF	.	TRBV4-1	TRBJ1-2	.	13
TGTGCCAGCAGCTTTCTGCACGGAGCGGGGGGGCTCAATGAGCAGTTCTTC	CASSFLHGAGGLNEQFF	TRBD2	TRBV5-4	TRBJ2-1	.	17
TGTGCCAGCAGCTTAAGACAGGACTACGAGCAGTACTTC	CASSLRQDYEQYF	.	TRBV7-4	TRBJ2-7	.	13
TGTGCCAGCAGCGTAGACCTCAGGGGGCACGATGAGCAGTTCTTC	CASSVDLRGHDEQFF	TRBD1	TRBV9	TRBJ2-1	.	15
TGTGCCAGCAGTCCCCCAGGAGGGGGGGATAACTATGGCTACACCTTC	CASSPPGGGDNYGYTF	.	TRBV12-3/TRBV12-4	TRBJ1-2	.	16
TGTGCCAGCAGCCCGGCAGGAGCGGGAGTTCCCTACGAGCAGTACTTC	CASSPAGAGVPYEQYF	TRBD2	TRBV11-2	TRBJ2-7	.	16
TGTGCCAGCGTGGTGACGACAGGGGTTAATGAAAAACTGTTTTTT	CASVVTTGVNEKLFF	TRBD1	TRBV2	TRBJ1-4	.	15
TGCAGTGCTAGCATGGGTGGGACAGATACGCAGTATTTT	CSASMGGTDTQYF	.	TRBV20-1	TRBJ2-3	.	13
TGCGCCAGCAGTCACTCCGTTCGGGACTCTACAACTTACAATGAGCAGTTCTTC	CASSHSVRDSTTYNEQFF	.	TRBV23-1	TRBJ2-1	.	18
TGCGCCAGCAGCCAAGCCGGCCTAGCGGGAGTCCCAGATACGCAGTATTTT	CASSQAGLAGVPDTQYF	TRBD2	TRBV4-1	TRBJ2-3	.	17
TGTGCCAGCAGTTTAGTCCCGGAGGGGGAAAAACTGTTTTTT	CASSLVPEGEKLFF	.	TRBV12-3/TRBV12-4	TRBJ1-4	.	14
TGTGCCAGCAGTTCGGGGCCTCCTATAGAAGCTTTCTTT	CASSSGPPIEAFF	.	TRBV12-3/TRBV12-4	TRBJ1-1	.	13
TGTGCCAGCAGCCCTACCACGGAAGTGTTAGTCTCTGGGGCCAACGTCCTGACTTTC	CASSPTTEVLVSGANVLTF	.	TRBV7-9	TRBJ2-6	.	19
TGTGCCAGCAGTTTGGACAGTATCCGCTACGAGCAGTACTTC	CASSLDSIRYEQYF	.	TRBV28	TRBJ2-7	.	14
TGTGCCAGTACCCCTGGACAGGGAGGCTATGGCTACACCTTC	CASTPGQGGYGYTF	TRBD1	TRBV19	TRBJ1-2	.	14
TGTGCCAGCAGCGCAGGGATCTATAATTCACCCCTCCACTTT	CASSAGIYNSPLHF	.	TRBV12-3/TRBV12-4	TRBJ1-6	.	14
TGTGCCAGCAGCTTAGCGTCTGTGACCCAGTACTTC	CASSLASVTQYF	.	TRBV11-2	TRBJ2-5	.	12
TGTGCCACCAGCAGGGACAGGGGAATGAACACTGAAGCTTTCTTT	CATSRDRGMNTEAFF	TRBD1	TRBV15	TRBJ1-1	.	15